Shown below are 20 T cell receptor beta chains from a single sample sequenced in a study of cytomegalovirus exposure and HLA in healthy donors. The PCR made use of 60 Vbeta and 13 Jbeta primers. Using immunoSEQ multiplex PCR, the repertoire was profiled, and TCRdb retains in-frame clones only, with some absent. Here the sample spans around 190,000 clones, 80% to 90% being singletons. The sample consisted of PBMCs. All receptors come from a woman aged 30 to 39 in good health and CMV-seronegative.

The chain is built from TRBV2 and TRBJ2-2, with D perhaps TRBD1 (5 bases). The germline CDR1 and CDR2 sequences are SNHLY and FYNNEI. The CDR3 has 17 residues. V was pared by 8 bases and J by 0 bases, with 19 bases between. This CDR3 is CASGLSNRQPNTGELFF. DNA of the CDR3: TGTGCCAGCGGGTTATCAAACAGACAGCCGAACACCGGGGAGCTGTTTTTT.

J is TRBJ2-3 and V is TRBV9; 7 bases fit TRBD2. J was trimmed by 4 bases and V by 0 bases; bases with no gene match: 8. Germline-derived CDR1 and CDR2 are SGDLS and YYNGEE. The CDR3 consists of 16 residues. The CDR3 here is CASSVGAGTTPDTQYF. The CDR3 DNA follows: TGTGCCAGCAGCGTAGGGGCCGGGACTACTCCAGATACGCAGTATTTT.

The chain links TRBV7-9 to TRBJ2-7, with 8 positions matching TRBD1. The CDR3 consists of 12 residues. CDR1 and CDR2 from the germline V gene are SEHNR and FQNEAQ (reference sequence). V lost 6 bases to trimming and J lost 3 bases; unmatched junction nucleotides: 1. The chain's CDR3 is CASRDRVYEQYF. The CDR3 nucleotides read TGTGCCAGCAGGGACAGGGTCTACGAGCAGTACTTC.

The rearrangement uses TRBV4-1 and TRBJ2-2; TRBD2 matches at 7 bases. Losses at the gene ends were 0 bases for V and 7 bases for J; bases not matched to a gene: 8. Germline V gene lookup returns CDR1 MGHRA and CDR2 YSYEKL. The CDR3 is 16 residues long. The CDR3 loop reads CASSQDLRGTHGELFF. The CDR3 DNA is TGCGCCAGCAGCCAAGACTTGCGGGGGACCCACGGGGAGCTGTTTTTT.

V gene TRBV20-1 combines with J gene TRBJ2-1; maybe TRBD1 (5 bases). V was clipped by 5 bases and J by 11 bases, with 13 bases between them. This CDR3 is built from 11 residues. The germline V gene encodes CDR1 DFQATT and CDR2 SNEGSKA (reference sequence). CDR3 bases: TGCAGTGCTTCCAGGGCTAGGAAGCAGTTCTTC. It translates to CSASRARKQFF.

A note on this clone: Mismatch with germline at one junction end may stem from a read error. The CDR3 region is CASSRDSANTGELFF. DNA for the CDR3: TGTGCTAGCAGCCGGGACAGCGCGAACACCGGGGAGCTGTTTTTT. This chain links TRBV7-7 with TRBJ2-2; 7 bases fit TRBD1. This CDR3 has 15 amino acids. Germline lookup yields CDR1 SSHAT and CDR2 FNYEAQ (reference sequence).

Only a few counts were recorded for this clone. Distinct nucleotide sequences in the sample also encode this CDR3. The chain uses TRBV7-3 and TRBJ2-1, with 11 positions matching TRBD2. The V and J ends lost 2 bases and 4 bases, in that order; junction bases with no gene match: 1. Germline values: CDR1 SGHTA, CDR2 FQGTGA. The CDR3 loop spans 15 amino acids. The DNA of the CDR3 is TGTGCCAGCAGCTTAGGGACTAGCGGATACAATGAGCAGTTCTTC. Protein: CASSLGTSGYNEQFF.

V is TRBV6-1 and J is TRBJ2-7, with D tentatively TRBD2 (5 bases). V was shortened by 4 bases and J by 3 bases, with 16 bases between the two germline ends. Germline V gives CDR1 MNHNS, CDR2 SASEGT. The CDR3 contains 15 residues. The DNA for the CDR3 is TGTGCCAGCAGTGGGGCTCCACAGACTAACTACGAGCAGTACTTC. Translated: CASSGAPQTNYEQYF.

V and J are TRBV13 and TRBJ1-1; no reliable D call. The CDR3 runs 13 residues. V was clipped by 0 bases and J by 5 bases, with 7 bases between them. The germline CDR1 and CDR2 sequences are PRHDT and FYEKMQ (reference sequence). The CDR3 nucleotides read TGTGCCAGCAGCTTAGGCGCGCGGACTGAAGCTTTCTTT. This sequence encodes CASSLGARTEAFF.

V and J are TRBV7-9 and TRBJ2-7; D unclear. The germline V gene encodes CDR1 SEHNR and CDR2 FQNEAQ (reference sequence). The CDR3 has 14 residues. Between the trimmed V and J ends, which lost 1 base and 2 bases, there was a span of 9 bases. CDR3 DNA sequence: TGTGCCAGCAGCTTAGATCTAGTCACCTACGAGCAGTACTTC. It translates to CASSLDLVTYEQYF. Drawing the rest from reference TRBV7-9 and TRBJ2-7, the complete variable domain is DTGVSQNPRHKITKRGQNVTFRCDPISEHNRLYWYRQTLGQGPEFLTYFQNEAQLEKSRLLSDRFSAERPKGSFSTLEIQRTEQGDSAMYLCASSLDLVTYEQYFGPGTRLTVT.

In DNA form, the CDR3 reads TGTGCCAGCAGTCCGGGGACTAGCGAAGAGACCCAGTACTTC. Translating it yields CASSPGTSEETQYF. The chain employs TRBV28 and TRBJ2-5; 10 bases are a match to TRBD2. The V and J ends lost 5 bases and 3 bases, in that order; junction bases with no gene match: 3. The CDR3 length is 14 residues. The V gene's germline CDR1 is MDHEN and CDR2 SYDVKM. Full variable domain (rest looked up from reference TRBV28 and TRBJ2-5): DVKVTQSSRYLVKRTGEKVFLECVQDMDHENMFWYRQDPGLGLRLIYFSYDVKMKEKGDIPEGYSVSREKKERFSLILESASTNQTSMYLCASSPGTSEETQYFGPGTRLLVL.

This clone appeared once. The rearrangement joins TRBV2 to TRBJ2-2; TRBD1 matches 8 bases. Germline V lookup: CDR1 SNHLY, CDR2 FYNNEI. The length of the CDR3 is 14 residues. V lost 8 bases, J lost 2 bases, and 4 bases stayed unmatched. The CDR3 spells CASETGANTGELFF. Here the CDR3 DNA reads TGTGCCAGCGAGACAGGGGCTAACACCGGGGAGCTGTTTTTT.

This clone was counted once. The J gene is TRBJ2-2, the V gene TRBV5-1, with no clear D. CDR1 is SGHRS and CDR2 is YFSETQ in the germline V gene. V lost 4 bases and J 2 bases, leaving 3 bases between the germline ends. The CDR3 runs 12 residues. This chain's CDR3 is CASSRNTGELFF. In nucleotides, the CDR3 is TGCGCCAGCAGCCGTAACACCGGGGAGCTGTTTTTT.

The chain joins TRBV5-8 to TRBJ2-7; D is unclear. The CDR3 spans 15 residues. The ends were cut back, 4 bases at V and 6 bases at J, with 20 bases in the middle. From germline, CDR1 is SGHTS and CDR2 YDEGEE. The CDR3 sequence is CASSPLRSVGSEQYF. The CDR3 DNA follows: TGTGCCAGCAGCCCCCTAAGGAGCGTCGGGTCCGAGCAGTACTTC.

This chain joins TRBV5-1 and TRBJ2-5, with TRBD2 matching 10 bases. The V gene's germline CDR1 is SGHRS and CDR2 YFSETQ. The V gene end was trimmed by 6 bases and the J gene end by 3 bases; junction bases not matched to a gene: 8. The CDR3 has 15 amino acids. CDR3 DNA sequence: TGCGCCAGCACCAGCGGGGGGGCTCTGAAAGAGACCCAGTACTTC. Protein: CASTSGGALKETQYF.

This clone was observed once. The chain uses TRBV6-1 and TRBJ2-3, with 10 bases fitting TRBD2. Germline V gene sequence: CDR1 MNHNS, CDR2 SASEGT. J was trimmed by 4 bases and V by 6 bases; bases with no gene match: 7. This CDR3 spans 15 amino acids. Written as DNA, the CDR3 is TGTGCCAGCAGCTTGGAAGCGGGGGGGTCAGATACGCAGTATTTT. This sequence encodes CASSLEAGGSDTQYF.

In this sample, this clone turned up once. The gene calls are TRBV6-5 and TRBJ2-7; a weak D match, TRBD1 (5 bases). Per the germline V gene, CDR1 is MNHEY and CDR2 is SVGAGI. The V end lost 0 bases, the J end lost 0 bases, and 9 bases lay between the germline ends. CDR3 size: 15 residues. The CDR3 coding sequence is TGTGCCAGCAGTTACTCTGGCCAGGGCTCCTACGAGCAGTACTTC. Translating gives CASSYSGQGSYEQYF.

The rearrangement uses TRBV5-1 and TRBJ1-1; 9 nucleotides match TRBD1. The CDR3 is 14 amino acids. The ends lost 0 bases at V and 4 bases at J; junction bases unmatched: 1. Germline V gene sequence: CDR1 SGHRS, CDR2 YFSETQ. CDR3 sequence: CASSLVGQGTEAFF. In DNA form, the CDR3 reads TGCGCCAGCAGCTTGGTGGGACAGGGCACTGAAGCTTTCTTT.

This clone was seen a few times. V gene TRBV5-1 combines with J gene TRBJ2-3, with a weak D call TRBD2 (5 bases). Germline V gives CDR1 SGHRS, CDR2 YFSETQ. V was cut by 4 bases and J by 1 base, with 7 bases left in between. The CDR3 spans 13 residues. The CDR3: CASSQEGTDTQYF. CDR3 nucleotides: TGCGCCAGCAGCCAGGAGGGCACAGATACGCAGTATTTT.

CDR3 bases: TGCGCCAGCAGCTTGGCCGGAGTCCAAGGAGCAGATACGCAGTATTTT. Amino acids: CASSLAGVQGADTQYF. This rearrangement joins TRBV5-1 to TRBJ2-3; D is uncertain. This CDR3 is 16 amino acids long. Germline CDR1 is SGHRS and CDR2 is YFSETQ. V was pared by 0 bases and J by 4 bases, with 15 bases between.